The 9 T cell receptor beta chains below all came from one sample that was sequenced in a study of shared clonotypes between healthy human individuals. Generated by immunoSEQ multiplex PCR, the TCRdb table keeps only in-frame clones and is missing some. The sample yields about 2.4 million clones, about 92% seen once. Specimen: naive CD4+ T cells sorted from blood. Subset denoted: CD45RA+ positively selected. These receptors all come from a man younger than 30 in good health.

CDR3 sequence: CASSNPGGTGELFF. CDR3 DNA sequence: TGTGCCAGCTCTAACCCAGGCGGCACCGGGGAGCTGTTTTTT. The J gene is TRBJ2-2, the V gene TRBV19; D remains ambiguous. The CDR3 loop spans 14 amino acids. The germline V gene has CDR1 LNHDA and CDR2 SQIVND (reference sequence). V was shortened by 9 bases and J by 4 bases, with 15 bases between the two germline ends.

The rearrangement joins TRBV25-1 to TRBJ1-2; D gene uncertain. Trimming cost V 6 bases and J 2 bases, with 10 bases left between them. The CDR3 has 13 amino acids. The germline V gene encodes CDR1 MGHDK and CDR2 SYGVNS. This CDR3 is CASRFDENYGYTF. Written as DNA, the CDR3 is TGTGCCAGCAGGTTTGACGAGAACTATGGCTACACCTTC.

The chain has TRBV7-9 and TRBJ2-1; D is possibly TRBD1 or TRBD2 (6 bases each). V shed 4 bases and J shed 8 bases, with 18 bases lying between them. CDR1 SEHNR and CDR2 FQNEAQ come from the germline V gene (reference sequence). The length of the CDR3 is 15 residues. CDR3 sequence reads: CASSSDGGPFDEQFF. CDR3 coding DNA: TGTGCCAGCAGCTCAGACGGGGGCCCGTTCGATGAGCAGTTCTTC.

This clone has just one count. As DNA, the CDR3 is TGTGCCAGCAGAGTGGGGCGACAGGGGTATGGCTACACCTTC. Translating it yields CASRVGRQGYGYTF. This chain uses TRBV6-5 with TRBJ1-2; 8 bases are shared with TRBD1. Trimming at V came to 6 bases and at J to 5 bases, leaving 8 bases not matched to a gene. In germline, CDR1 is MNHEY, CDR2 SVGAGI. The CDR3 covers 14 residues.

The chain carries TRBV6-1 and TRBJ1-1; no clear D gene. The CDR3 has 13 amino acids. Between the trimmed V and J ends, which lost 6 bases and 6 bases, there was a span of 14 bases. Germline CDR1 MNHNS, CDR2 SASEGT. This chain's CDR3 is CASRGPFSPEAFF. CDR3 DNA: TGTGCCAGCAGAGGCCCTTTTAGCCCTGAAGCTTTCTTT.

The chain combines TRBV27 with TRBJ2-6; 11 bases agree with TRBD2. This CDR3 has 18 residues. Per germline, CDR1 MNHEY and CDR2 SMNVEV (reference sequence). V shed 5 bases, J shed 0 bases, and the junction held 6 bases outside the gene matches. The CDR3 loop is CASSLTSGTGSGANVLTF. The CDR3 coding sequence is TGTGCCAGCAGTCTGACTAGCGGGACTGGCTCTGGGGCCAACGTCCTGACTTTC.

The chain links TRBV7-2 to TRBJ2-3; maybe TRBD2 (6 bases). CDR3 length equals 15 residues. V was trimmed by 1 base and J by 3 bases, leaving 11 bases between them. Germline CDR1 is SGHTA and CDR2 is FQGNSA. CDR3 region: CASSLVGRATDTQYF. CDR3 DNA sequence: TGTGCCAGCAGCTTAGTCGGGAGAGCGACAGATACGCAGTATTTT.

V and J are TRBV11-3 and TRBJ2-5; TRBD2 aligns across 12 bases. This CDR3 is built from 18 residues. Trimming at V came to 5 bases and at J to 5 bases, leaving 15 bases not matched to a gene. Germline values: CDR1 SGHNT, CDR2 YENEEA. CDR3 bases: TGTGCCAGCAGCCCTGGGTCTACTAGCGGGGGGTTGGCCGAGACCCAGTACTTC. It encodes CASSPGSTSGGLAETQYF. The full variable domain, completed using reference TRBV11-3 and TRBJ2-5, is EAGVVQSPRYKIIEKKQPVAFWCNPISGHNTLYWYLQNLGQGPELLIRYENEEAVDDSQLPKDRFSAERLKGVDSTLKIQPAELGDSAVYLCASSPGSTSGGLAETQYFGPGTRLLVL.

The chain recombines TRBV7-2 with TRBJ1-3; D gene unclear. This CDR3 is 16 amino acids long. CDR1 and CDR2 from the germline V gene are SGHTA and FQGNSA. V was pared by 0 bases and J by 6 bases, with 15 bases between. The CDR3 is CASSLAGSMSQNTIYF. CDR3 coding DNA: TGTGCCAGCAGCTTAGCGGGCTCAATGTCCCAAAACACCATATATTTT. The whole variable domain, remainder taken from reference TRBV7-2 and TRBJ1-3, is GAGVSQSPSNKVTEKGKDVELRCDPISGHTALYWYRQSLGQGLEFLIYFQGNSAPDKSGLPSDRFSAERTGGSVSTLTIQRTQQEDSAVYLCASSLAGSMSQNTIYFGEGSWLTVV.